This T cell receptor beta chain was identified during a study of blood T cell repertoires in COVID-19. As for the study in general: COVID-19 samples collected from the United States, Italy and Spain covered acute and convalescent phases. Sources were T cells, B-cell-depleted T cells, or PBMCs; the material itself was cDNA or gDNA.

This CDR3 has 15 residues. Deletions cut 0 bases from V and 4 bases from J, with 12 bases between. Germline-derived CDR1 and CDR2 are KGHSH and LQKENI. The sample holds one count of this clone. Original data processing: It was from reference gene primer amplification that nucleated cell counts were estimated. TCRdb's copy holds only in-frame clones and misses some; the assay was immunoSEQ multiplex PCR. V, J and clone size are taken as reported in that table, and D and trimming were inferred from the DNA itself. The data show 100,000 to 130,000 clones, about four fifths seen once. The rearrangement uses TRBV18 and TRBJ1-2; D is unresolved. The specimen was peripheral blood. This TCR was recovered from an older woman with acute or convalescent COVID-19. This chain's CDR3 is CASSPPESQVYGYTF. The CDR3 nucleotides read TGTGCCAGCTCACCACCGGAGTCGCAAGTCTATGGCTACACCTTC.